This record covers a single T cell receptor (beta chain). The sample is drawn from a study of blood T cell repertoires in COVID-19. V was clipped by 5 bases and J by 2 bases; unmatched bases: 18. There are 18 residues in the CDR3. Per germline, CDR1 SGHNT and CDR2 YENEEA. The table came from immunoSEQ multiplex PCR; TCRdb's copy has only in-frame clones and leaves some out. The sample has nearly 350,000 clones, 65% to 85% seen once. The sample taken for sequencing was peripheral blood. The receptor was isolated from a man aged 25-40 years with active or convalescent COVID-19. V and J are TRBV11-3 and TRBJ2-7, with TRBD2 identical over 7 bases. The CDR3 sequence is CASSPGAGVSLAPYEQYF. The CDR3 DNA reads TGTGCCAGCAGCCCCGGGGCGGGAGTGTCCTTGGCGCCCTACGAGCAGTACTTC.